This T cell receptor beta chain was sequenced for a study of T cell responses to AZD1222 COVID-19 vaccine (dated by TCRdb to the early 2020s). Background for the entire study: Because spike-specific TCR depth and breadth did not differ between the two schedules, AZD1222 recipients who got a second dose at roughly 4 weeks were pooled with those who got a second dose at roughly 12 weeks. A total of just over 230 trial participants underwent TCR sequencing, of whom about 210 had received two doses of AZD1222 and some 25 had received two doses of the MenACWY control vaccine. Trial participants were enrolled by age into 18-55, 56-69 and 70-plus year subgroups, with about 150, 27 and 61 TCR-sequenced participants respectively. The investigation overall reported the following: Because no day 14 peak-response samples were available, the repertoires could be characterized only after the peak T cell response. Most participants were white British and females outnumbered males, and the authors suggested that clonal diversity may have been underestimated. Vaccine-associated CD4 TCRs spanned the whole spike protein, with dominant responses in regions 160-218 and 743-854. Conclusions about previously exposed vaccinees are limited, since just five to seven AZD1222 recipients were seropositive for SARS-CoV-2 at baseline. After two AZD1222 doses, spike-specific TCR breadth and depth were significantly higher than at day 0 and than in MenACWY recipients. The 56-69-year group was small, and its depth increase did not reach significance, likely because of low power. Nearly half of unique spike-specific TCRs reportedly recognized epitopes outside regions mutated in the B.1.351 and B.1.1.7 variants.

Comments on this clone: There is no known antigen for this receptor. Base qualities are not recorded, but no much larger clone differs from it by a single base.

Sample time point, as interpreted from the label and publication: baseline before first vaccination. Samples from vaccinated people were obtained from the UK trials COV001 and COV002, which included a single-blind randomized controlled phase 2/3 trial of AZD1222 (ChAdOx1 nCoV-19) in healthy adults. Trial participant PBMC samples were collected at day 0 and day 28 after the second dose for TCRbeta chain sequencing. The CDR3 regions of human TCRbeta chains were analyzed by immunosequencing. The authors' analysis ran thus. Repertoire TCRs were matched against a reference library of SARS-CoV-2-specific TCRs generated with the MIRA antigen-specificity platform. Breadth was defined as the fraction of unique TCRs that were SARS-CoV-2-associated. Depth was defined as the fraction of total T cells that were SARS-CoV-2-associated. Using the MIRA data, each spike-specific TCR was mapped to the spike region that the TCR reacts to and placed in a CD4 or CD8 class. Log10-transformed breadth and depth values were compared by one-way ANOVA with Sidak's multiple comparisons tests. TCRdb stores this immuneACCESS table with in-frame sequences only. Part of the clones is absent; in the studies checked, under half of the shortfall reflects unresolved V genes, and no reason is known for the rest. V and J calls and clone size come straight from that table; D and trimming were deduced from the DNA. A total of under 130,000 clones appear in this sample, approximately 96% of them only once. The ten largest clones represent roughly 2.2% of the sample.

V is reduced by 7 bases and J by 3 bases, leaving a spacing of 5 bases between them. Via the germline V gene, CDR1 is KGHDR and CDR2 SFDVKD. Taken from cysteine to phenylalanine, the CDR3 has 12 residues. Solely the CDR3 DNA is kept, with 36 bases framed from the first base. This receptor was identified in an adult in good health. The material was peripheral blood, obtained on day 0 of AZD1222 vaccination. The chain is encoded by TRBV24-1 joined to TRBJ2-2, with the identity of the D gene unclear. This receptor carries the CDR3 CATRTDTGELFF. The nucleotide sequence reads TGTGCCACCAGGACCGACACCGGGGAGCTGTTTTTT.